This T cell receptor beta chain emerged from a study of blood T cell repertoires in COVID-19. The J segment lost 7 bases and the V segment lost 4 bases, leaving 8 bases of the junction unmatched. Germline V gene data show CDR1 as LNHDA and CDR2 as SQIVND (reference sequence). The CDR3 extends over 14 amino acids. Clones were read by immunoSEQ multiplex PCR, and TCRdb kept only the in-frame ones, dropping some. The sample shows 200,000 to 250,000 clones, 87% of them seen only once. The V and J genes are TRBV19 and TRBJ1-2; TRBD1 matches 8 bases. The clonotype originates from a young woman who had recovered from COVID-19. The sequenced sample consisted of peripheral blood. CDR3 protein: CASSSPGGAFGYTF. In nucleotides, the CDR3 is TGTGCCAGTAGTAGCCCAGGGGGCGCTTTTGGCTACACCTTC.